This T cell receptor beta chain was captured in a study of T cells in narcolepsy (dated by TCRdb to 2017 to 2018). Turning to the overall study: Patients with narcolepsy type 1 or type 2 (NT1, NT2) were enrolled in the study together with healthy control donors. The study used TCR Vbeta sequencing to track clonotypes in blood and CSF while looking for autoreactive T cells in narcolepsy patients that target self-antigens of hypocretin neurons (hypocretin, TRIB2).

Libraries were built with the immunoSEQ multiplex PCR assay. In TCRdb, the immuneACCESS table is reduced to in-frame sequences with V and J assigned. These tables do not hold every clone; where another copy was compared, an unresolved V gene accounts for under half, and the others remain unexplained. Recorded for this sample are about 43,000 clones; about 91% of them occurred a single time. The ten most abundant clones make up more than 0.9% of the sample. The germline V gene yields SGHVS for CDR1 and FQNEAQ for CDR2. V sheds 2 bases and J sheds 1 base, leaving 5 bases between their ends. The CDR3 holds 14 amino acids from the cysteine to the phenylalanine. Of all the DNA, just the CDR3 is kept, 42 bases in frame from base 1. For TCR Vbeta sequencing, memory CD4+ T cells were sorted ex vivo from the peripheral blood of both healthy controls and narcolepsy patients. On the study overall, not on this receptor specifically: According to the report, autoreactive clonotypes were detected serially in the blood of the same patients and of different patients, but not in healthy controls. Plots that compared CSF and blood CD4+ T cell clonotypes from the same patient highlighted HCRT-specific and TRIB2-specific autoreactive clonotypes. Some blood memory CD4+ repertoires from patients and controls contained no sequences matching autoreactive T cell clones. Patients and controls had comparable numbers of sequenced blood memory CD4+ clonotypes, averaging about 40,000 and 33,000, respectively.

A remark on this clone: Its cognate antigen has yet to be identified. The input lacks base qualities; no much larger clone sits a single base away. Other DNA sequences in this specimen translate into the identical CDR3.

The rearranged segments are TRBV7-8 and TRBJ2-2, and TRBD1 may be the D gene, going by 5 matching bases. The source is a human donor with narcolepsy. The source material was CD45RA- memory CD4+ T cells from PBMCs. The cell subset or site label on this specimen signifies: memory T cells sorted ex vivo from peripheral blood. The nucleotide sequence is TGTGCCAGCAGCTTACAGGGGAACACCGGGGAGCTGTTTTTT. The translation is CASSLQGNTGELFF.